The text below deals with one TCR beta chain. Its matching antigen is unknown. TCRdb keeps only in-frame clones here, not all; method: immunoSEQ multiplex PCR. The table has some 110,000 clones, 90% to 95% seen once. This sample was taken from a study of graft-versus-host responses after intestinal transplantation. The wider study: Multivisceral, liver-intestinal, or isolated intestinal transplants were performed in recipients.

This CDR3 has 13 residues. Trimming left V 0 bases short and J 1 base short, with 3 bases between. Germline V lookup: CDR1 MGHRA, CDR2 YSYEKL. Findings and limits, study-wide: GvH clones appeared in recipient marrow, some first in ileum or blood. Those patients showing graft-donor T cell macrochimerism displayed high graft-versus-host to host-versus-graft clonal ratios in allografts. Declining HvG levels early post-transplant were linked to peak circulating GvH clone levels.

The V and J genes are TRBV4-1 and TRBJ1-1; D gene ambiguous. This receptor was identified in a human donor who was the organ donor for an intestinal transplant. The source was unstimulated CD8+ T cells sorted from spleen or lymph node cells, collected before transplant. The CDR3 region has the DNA TGCGCCAGCAGCCAAGAGGCGAACACTGAAGCTTTCTTT. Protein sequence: CASSQEANTEAFF.